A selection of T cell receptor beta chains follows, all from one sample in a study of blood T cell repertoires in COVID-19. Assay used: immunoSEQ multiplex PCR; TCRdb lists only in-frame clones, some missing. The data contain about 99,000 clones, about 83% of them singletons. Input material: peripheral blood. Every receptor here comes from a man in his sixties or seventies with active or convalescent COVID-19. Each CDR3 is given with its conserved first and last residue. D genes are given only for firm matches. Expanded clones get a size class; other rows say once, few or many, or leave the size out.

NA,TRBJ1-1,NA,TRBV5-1,CASSIQENTEAFF,TGCGCCAGCAGTATACAGGAGAACACTGAAGCTTTCTTT
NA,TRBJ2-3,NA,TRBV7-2,CASSLGWGVQYF,TGTGCCAGCAGCTTAGGTTGGGGGGTTCAGTATTTT
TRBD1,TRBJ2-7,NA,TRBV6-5,CASSTRQGAYEQYF,TGTGCCAGCAGTACCCGACAGGGGGCTTACGAGCAGTACTTC
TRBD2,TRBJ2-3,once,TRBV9,CASSVGGSGGGSNTDTQYF,TGTGCCAGCAGCGTAGGAGGGTCGGGGGGAGGATCAAACACAGATACGCAGTATTTT
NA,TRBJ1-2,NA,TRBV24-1,CATSDLGRVDGYTF,TGTGCCACCAGTGATCTCGGCAGGGTAGATGGCTACACCTTC
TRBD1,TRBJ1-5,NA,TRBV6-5,CASTRDSLEPQHF,TGTGCCAGCACCCGGGACAGCCTGGAGCCCCAGCATTTT
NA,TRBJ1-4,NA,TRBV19,CASMGRNEKLFF,TGTGCCAGTATGGGCAGAAATGAAAAACTGTTTTTT
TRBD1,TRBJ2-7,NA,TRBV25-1,CASSEFGTVYEQYF,TGTGCCAGCAGTGAATTCGGGACAGTCTACGAGCAGTACTTC
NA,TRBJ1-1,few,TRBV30,CAWILGRSWTEAFF,TGTGCCTGGATTCTAGGCAGAAGTTGGACTGAAGCTTTCTTT
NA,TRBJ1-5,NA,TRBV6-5,CASTPPNSNQPQHF,TGTGCCAGCACCCCCCCAAATAGCAATCAGCCCCAGCATTTT
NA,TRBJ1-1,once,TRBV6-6,CASMGGMYTEAFF,TGTGCCAGCATGGGGGGGATGTACACTGAAGCTTTCTTT
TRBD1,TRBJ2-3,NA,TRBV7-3,CASSARDRGFTDTQYF,TGTGCCAGCAGCGCTCGGGACAGGGGGTTCACAGATACGCAGTATTTT
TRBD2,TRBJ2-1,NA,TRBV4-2,CASSQPPAGGFGEQFF,TGTGCCAGCAGCCAACCCCCAGCGGGGGGTTTCGGTGAGCAGTTCTTC
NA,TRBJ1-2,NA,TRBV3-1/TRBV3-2,CASSQRRSVDGYTF,TGTGCCAGCAGCCAACGGCGGAGTGTCGATGGCTACACCTTC
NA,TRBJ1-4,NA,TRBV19,CASSKARSTNEKLFF,TGTGCCAGTAGTAAAGCCCGGTCGACTAATGAAAAACTGTTTTTT
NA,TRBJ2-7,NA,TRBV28,CASSRTGYEQYF,TGTGCCAGCAGCCGAACAGGCTACGAGCAGTACTTC
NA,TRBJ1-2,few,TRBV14,CASRPQGNYGYTF,TGTGCCAGCAGACCTCAGGGAAACTATGGCTACACCTTC
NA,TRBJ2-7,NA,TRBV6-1,CASSEAWSEQYF,TGTGCCAGCAGTGAAGCGTGGAGCGAGCAGTACTTC
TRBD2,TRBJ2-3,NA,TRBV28,CASSRQRGSTDTQYF,TGTGCCAGCAGTCGCCAGCGGGGGAGCACAGATACGCAGTATTTT
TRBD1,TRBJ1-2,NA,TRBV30,CAWSPTGMGGYTF,TGTGCCTGGAGCCCGACAGGGATGGGGGGCTACACCTTC
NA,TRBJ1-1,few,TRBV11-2,CASSLARGTEAFF,TGTGCCAGCAGCTTAGCTCGCGGCACTGAAGCTTTCTTT
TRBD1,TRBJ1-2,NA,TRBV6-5,CASSYRQGVDGYTF,TGTGCCAGCAGTTACCGACAGGGGGTCGATGGCTACACCTTC
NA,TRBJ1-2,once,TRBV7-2,CASSFTGSPSNYGYTF,TGTGCCAGCAGCTTCACGGGGTCCCCCTCTAACTATGGCTACACCTTC
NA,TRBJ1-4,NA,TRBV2,CASSEWGQGEKLFF,TGTGCCAGCAGTGAATGGGGCCAGGGGGAAAAACTGTTTTTT
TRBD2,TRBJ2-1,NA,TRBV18,CASSPTGLEEFF,TGTGCCAGCTCACCTACGGGACTAGAGGAGTTCTTC
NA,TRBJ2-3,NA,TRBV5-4,CASSAPTARTDTQYF,TGTGCCAGCAGCGCGCCGACTGCGCGCACAGATACGCAGTATTTT
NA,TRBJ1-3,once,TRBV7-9,CASSFDRRDTRNTIYF,TGTGCCAGCAGCTTCGACCGCCGGGACACACGAAACACCATATATTTT